The clone carrying this TCR beta chain was picked up a small number of times. This entry comes from a study of T cells in Graves' hyperthyroidism and ophthalmopathy. The CDR3 consists of 15 residues. CDR1 LNHDA and CDR2 SQIVND come from the germline V gene (reference sequence). Unmatched junction bases numbered 4, after V lost 4 bases and J lost 0 bases. Amplified TCR beta CDR3 regions derived from RNA transcripts. The TCR CDR3 was amplified in a first-round RT-PCR using the HTBI primer set. TCRdb re-analysed the multiplex PCR reads in MiXCR, keeping a single row per CDR3 protein. The repertoire holds 370,000 or so distinct CDR3 sequences, just under 25% seen once, with 73% in the top ten.

The origin of this receptor is a man in his fifties with Graves' hyperthyroidism. Sequences were obtained from blood. V is TRBV19 and J is TRBJ2-7, with 9 bases aligning to TRBD2. CDR3 sequence reads: CASSTLAGPSYEQYF. The CDR3 nucleotides are TGTGCCAGTAGTACCCTAGCGGGACCCTCCTACGAGCAGTACTTC. Together with reference TRBV19 and TRBJ2-7, the CDR3 gives the full variable domain: DGGITQSPKYLFRKEGQNVTLSCEQNLNHDAMYWYRQDPGQGLRLIYYSQIVNDFQKGDIAEGYSVSREKKESFPLTVTSAQKNPTAFYLCASSTLAGPSYEQYFGPGTRLTVT.